Presented here are 9 T cell receptor beta chains from one specimen sequenced in a study of T cells after yellow fever vaccination. A single record per CDR3 protein comes from TCRdb applying MiXCR to the 5' RACE reads. Here the sample spans 550,000 or so distinct CDR3 sequences, roughly 19% being singletons. The sequenced sample was PBMCs, obtained 15 days after the yellow fever booster vaccination. The receptors shown here come from a man aged 25-45 years who received the YFV17D yellow fever vaccine.

V is TRBV27 and J is TRBJ2-7, with D possibly TRBD2 on 5 matching bases. The germline CDR1 and CDR2 sequences are MNHEY and SMNVEV (reference sequence). V lost 2 bases and J lost 3, with 11 bases in between. This CDR3 is 14 amino acids long. The CDR3 reads CASSLVSGNYEQYF. The DNA of the CDR3 is TGTGCCAGCAGTTTAGTGTCGGGAAACTACGAGCAGTACTTC.

This chain connects TRBV4-3 to TRBJ2-3; TRBD1 is a possible D gene (6 bases). This CDR3 contains 16 residues. Germline CDR1 LGHNA, CDR2 YSLEER. The germline V and J ends were trimmed by 4 bases and 2 bases, with 16 bases remaining between them. CDR3 bases: TGCGCCAGCAGCCCTAACGGACAGCTTTTCACAGATACGCAGTATTTT. This sequence encodes CASSPNGQLFTDTQYF.

The chain joins TRBV2 to TRBJ1-2; 9 positions agree with TRBD1. CDR3 length: 14 residues. Per germline, CDR1 SNHLY and CDR2 FYNNEI. The trim removed 3 bases at V and 2 bases at J, leaving 1 base unmatched. The CDR3 coding sequence is TGTGCCAGCAGTGATGGGACAGGGAACTATGGCTACACCTTC. Protein sequence: CASSDGTGNYGYTF.

The chain combines TRBV29-1 with TRBJ1-1; D is perhaps TRBD1 (6 bases). V lost 8 bases, J lost 5 bases, and 18 bases lay in between. Germline CDR1 reads SQVTM; CDR2 reads ANQGSEA. This CDR3 is 13 amino acids long. The CDR3 coding sequence is TGCAGCACCTCCGGAGGGGGGGGAACTGAAGCTTTCTTT. Translating gives CSTSGGGGTEAFF.

The DNA for the CDR3 is TGTGCCAGCACGGACCTGTTAAACATTCAGTACTTC. It translates to CASTDLLNIQYF. The J gene is TRBJ2-4, the V gene TRBV6-2 or TRBV6-3; D unresolved. With 7 bases removed from V and 6 bases from J, the gap between germline ends came to 10 bases. The CDR3 length is 12 residues. CDR1 is MNHEY and CDR2 is SVGEGT in the germline V gene.

The chain recombines TRBV11-1 with TRBJ2-1; TRBD1 aligns across 7 bases. Germline-derived CDR1 and CDR2 are SGHAT and FQDESV (reference sequence). The CDR3 contains 18 residues. V lost 7 bases and J lost 0; bases outside the gene matches: 15. CDR3 sequence reads: CASTTFEGGFTSYNEQFF. The CDR3 bases are TGTGCCAGCACCACATTCGAAGGGGGCTTTACCTCCTACAATGAGCAGTTCTTC. Filled out from reference TRBV11-1 and TRBJ2-1, the complete variable domain reads EAEVAQSPRYKITEKSQAVAFWCDPISGHATLYWYRQILGQGPELLVQFQDESVVDDSQLPKDRFSAERLKGVDSTLKIQPAELGDSAMYLCASTTFEGGFTSYNEQFFGPGTRLTVL.

V and J are TRBV19 and TRBJ2-3; TRBD1 agrees at 9 bases. V shed 9 bases, J shed 4 bases, and the junction held 5 bases outside the gene matches. From germline, CDR1 is LNHDA and CDR2 SQIVND (reference sequence). The CDR3 sequence is 13 residues long. CDR3 sequence (DNA): TGTGCCAGCGAGGGACAGGGCCCAGATACGCAGTATTTT. Translated: CASEGQGPDTQYF.

The gene calls are TRBV29-1 and TRBJ2-7, with a tentative D call TRBD2 (6 bases). V dropped 7 bases and J dropped 1 base, with 26 bases sitting between them. CDR3 size: 17 residues. Germline V CDR1 and CDR2: SQVTM, ANQGSEA. The CDR3 bases are TGCAGCGCCCAAGGGGCAGGGAGGATTCTAGGGTCCTACGAGCAGTACTTC. Translated, it gives CSAQGAGRILGSYEQYF.

This clonotype was recorded many times. The chain uses TRBV7-7 and TRBJ2-2; 7 bases match TRBD1. V was pared by 5 bases and J by 7 bases, with 1 base of the junction left unmatched. This CDR3 has 12 amino acids. Germline V gene sequence: CDR1 SSHAT, CDR2 FNYEAQ (reference sequence). CDR3 nucleotide sequence: TGTGCCAGCAGCCCAGGGGGCGGGGAGCTGTTTTTT. Protein: CASSPGGGELFF.